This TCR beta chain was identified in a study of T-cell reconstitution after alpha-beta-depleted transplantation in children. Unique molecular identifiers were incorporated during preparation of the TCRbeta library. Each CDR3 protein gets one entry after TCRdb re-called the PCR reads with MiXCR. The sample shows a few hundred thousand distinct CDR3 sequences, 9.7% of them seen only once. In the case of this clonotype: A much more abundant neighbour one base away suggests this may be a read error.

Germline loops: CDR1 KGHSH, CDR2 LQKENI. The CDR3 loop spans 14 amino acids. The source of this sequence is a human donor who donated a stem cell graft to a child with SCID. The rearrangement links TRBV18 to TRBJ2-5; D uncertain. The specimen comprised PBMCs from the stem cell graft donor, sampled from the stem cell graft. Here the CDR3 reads CASSPPTSPETRYF. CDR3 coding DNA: TGTGCCAGCTCACCACCGACCAGCCCTGAGACCCGGTACTTC.